A selection of T cell receptor beta chains follows, all from one sample in a study of blood T cells in healthy people across ages. Each CDR3 protein gets one entry after TCRdb re-called the 5' RACE reads with MiXCR. Of approximately 830,000 distinct CDR3 sequences in the sample, about 62% are singletons; the top ten hold about a quarter. Sequencing was carried out using blood. These receptors came from a man aged 25 to 40 in good health. CDR3s include the opening cysteine and the closing phenylalanine or tryptophan.

V gene,J gene,CDR3 protein
TRBV18,TRBJ2-1,CASSPQQGFVDSYNEQFF
TRBV4-2,.,CASSHPWDRDREQYF
TRBV2,.,CASKVDGAYYEQYF
TRBV28,TRBJ1-6,CASSPPVYFNSPLHF
TRBV12-5,TRBJ2-3,CASGSTSSADTQYF
TRBV4-2,TRBJ1-1,CASSQEGQGYEAFF
TRBV20-1,TRBJ2-3,CSARGEGGNTQYF
TRBV12-3/TRBV12-4,TRBJ1-6,CASSLEHIKSTLHF
TRBV6-2/TRBV6-3,TRBJ2-1,CASSGLVPYNEQFF
TRBV4-1,TRBJ2-1,CASSQPPRTGSDNEQFF
TRBV9,TRBJ2-6,CASSGDSSGANVLTF
TRBV7-2,TRBJ2-3,CASSPGGRTDTQYF
TRBV7-6,TRBJ2-3,CASSLGGTGLDTQYF
TRBV21-1,.,CASRSRRGRYEQYF
TRBV20-1,TRBJ1-4,CSAKAGESNEKLFF
TRBV7-2,TRBJ1-2,CASSLAVGGSSYGYTF
TRBV9,TRBJ2-7,CASSVTDRGNEQYF
TRBV29-1,TRBJ2-5,CSVAPQGKETQYF
TRBV4-2,TRBJ1-4,CASSQPIPTLATSEKLFF
TRBV18,TRBJ1-2,CASSPLLQLASYGYTF
TRBV28,TRBJ2-7,CASSQGDLLEQYF
TRBV7-2,TRBJ2-5,CASSQTSGRQETQYF
TRBV29-1,TRBJ2-1,CSVGKRLSIGEQFF